One TCR beta chain is described in this entry. Antigen: not known. Assaying covered roughly 100,000 TCR templates per sample. The method was immunoSEQ multiplex PCR; TCRdb's version includes in-frame clones alone and lacks a portion of them. The data hold some 97,000 clones, with 94% observed a single time. The CDR3 is made up of 14 amino acids. The germline V gene has CDR1 SGHRS and CDR2 YFSETQ. Trimming at V came to 4 bases and at J to 5 bases, leaving 0 bases not matched to a gene. The sample is drawn from a study of siplizumab effects on memory and regulatory T cells. The study, taken as a whole, reports: The authors did not confirm suppressive function in proliferating Tregs from siplizumab cultures.

This TCR was sampled from a human donor in good health. The sample consisted of non-Treg CD4+ T cells sorted from blood. The gene calls are TRBV5-1 and TRBJ2-5; 15 bases align to TRBD2. CDR3 DNA sequence: TGCGCCAGCAGCGGGACTAGCGGGAGGGAGACCCAGTACTTC. Encoded protein: CASSGTSGRETQYF.